This TCR beta chain was captured in a study of control samples from healthy donors and cancer patients. The ends were cut back, 4 bases at V and 4 bases at J, with 20 bases in the middle. The germline gives CDR1 SGHRS, CDR2 YFSETQ. The CDR3 has 17 amino acids. Here immunoSEQ multiplex PCR was the method, and the copy in TCRdb shows in-frame clones only, minus some. In the table there are some 110,000 clones, approximately 90% of which are singletons. This TCR derives from a woman aged 45-59 years with colorectal cancer. The sample consisted of PBMCs. The chain links TRBV5-1 to TRBJ1-4; D is possibly TRBD1 (5 bases). The CDR3 is CASSRVGQGRGNEKLFF. As DNA, the CDR3 is TGCGCCAGCAGCCGAGTAGGCCAGGGAAGAGGTAATGAAAAACTGTTTTTT. Full variable domain (outside the CDR3, taken from reference TRBV5-1 and TRBJ1-4): KAGVTQTPRYLIKTRGQQVTLSCSPISGHRSVSWYQQTPGQGLQFLFEYFSETQRNKGNFPGRFSGRQFSNSRSEMNVSTLELGDSALYLCASSRVGQGRGNEKLFFGSGTQLSVL.